This entry concerns a single TCR beta chain. Other DNA sequences in this specimen translate into the identical CDR3. The germline V gene has CDR1 MNHEY and CDR2 SVGAGI. V was trimmed by 0 bases and J by 0 bases, leaving 7 bases between them. This CDR3 region has 15 residues. Genomic DNA of every subset was divided equally among multiple immunoSEQ plates. Data came from immunoSEQ multiplex PCR; TCRdb stores just in-frame clones and leaves some out. This table holds roughly 1,800,000 clones, around 96% found once. This sample was included in a study of shared clonotypes between healthy human individuals. Terminally differentiated effector memory CD45RA+ cells were excluded from the naive CD8 cells, which were CD45RO-negative and positively selected for CCR7. Only Caucasian adults living in Nashville, Tennessee made up the donor group.

The chain uses TRBV6-5 and TRBJ2-3; the D call may be TRBD1 or TRBD2 (5 bases each). Sequences were obtained from naive CD8+ T cells sorted from blood. The sequence was collected from a man between 18 and 35 years old in good health. CDR3 loop: CASSYSGESTDTQYF. In nucleotides, the CDR3 is TGTGCCAGCAGTTACTCGGGGGAAAGCACAGATACGCAGTATTTT.